This TCR beta chain was recorded in a study of neurological immune-mediated disorders. Study-wide points: The study found no CDR3 amino acid sequences shared by expanded clones across subjects, suggesting private repertoires in all groups.

This clonotype was counted once. Its antigen is unknown. A much bigger clone sits one base away, suggesting this may be a read error. The time point denotes: longitudinal time-point 1 (baseline). TCRdb processed the 5' RACE reads anew with MiXCR; each CDR3 protein has one entry. This table has 50,000 to 70,000 distinct CDR3 sequences, about 10% appearing once. Germline CDR1 reads MNHEY; CDR2 reads SMNVEV (reference sequence). The CDR3 runs to 14 residues. The clonotype comes from a male donor with HTLV-1-associated myelopathy (HAM/TSP). Sequenced input: PBMCs. The genes are TRBV27 and TRBJ1-1, with D possibly matching TRBD1 (5 bases). The CDR3 region has the DNA TGTTCCACCCAGAGCTTGGGGGGTAGCACTGAAGCTTTCTTT. Translated, it gives CSTQSLGGSTEAFF.